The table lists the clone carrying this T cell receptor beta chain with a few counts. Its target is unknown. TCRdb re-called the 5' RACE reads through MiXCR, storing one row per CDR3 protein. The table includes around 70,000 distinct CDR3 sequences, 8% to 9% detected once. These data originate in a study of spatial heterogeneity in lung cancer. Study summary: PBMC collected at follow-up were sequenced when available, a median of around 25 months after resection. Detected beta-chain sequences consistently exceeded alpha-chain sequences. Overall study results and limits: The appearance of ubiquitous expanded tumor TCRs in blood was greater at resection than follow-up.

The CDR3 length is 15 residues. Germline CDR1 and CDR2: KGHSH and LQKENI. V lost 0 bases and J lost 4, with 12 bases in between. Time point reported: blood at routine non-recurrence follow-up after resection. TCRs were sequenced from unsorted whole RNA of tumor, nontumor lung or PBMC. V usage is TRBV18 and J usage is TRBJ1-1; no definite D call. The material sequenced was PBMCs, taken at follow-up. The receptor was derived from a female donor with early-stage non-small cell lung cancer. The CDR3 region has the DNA TGTGCCAGCTCACCACCGGTAGGGTTCGTCACTGAAGCTTTCTTT. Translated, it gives CASSPPVGFVTEAFF.